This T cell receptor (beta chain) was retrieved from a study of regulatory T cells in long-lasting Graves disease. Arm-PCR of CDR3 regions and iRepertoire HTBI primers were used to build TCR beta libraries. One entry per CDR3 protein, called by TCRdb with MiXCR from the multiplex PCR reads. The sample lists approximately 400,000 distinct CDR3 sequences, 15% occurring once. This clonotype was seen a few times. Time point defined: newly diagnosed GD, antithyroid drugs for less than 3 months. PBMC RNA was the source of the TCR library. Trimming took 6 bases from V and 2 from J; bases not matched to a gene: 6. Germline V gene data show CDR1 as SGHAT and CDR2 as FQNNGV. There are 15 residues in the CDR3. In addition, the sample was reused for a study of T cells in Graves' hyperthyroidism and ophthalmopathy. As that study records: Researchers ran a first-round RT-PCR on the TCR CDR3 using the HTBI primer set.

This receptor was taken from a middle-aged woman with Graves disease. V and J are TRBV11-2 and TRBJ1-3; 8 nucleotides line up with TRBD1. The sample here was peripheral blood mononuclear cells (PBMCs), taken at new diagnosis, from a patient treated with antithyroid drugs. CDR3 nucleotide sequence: TGTGCCAGCAGTCAGGACAGGGTTCCTGGAAACACCATATATTTT. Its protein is CASSQDRVPGNTIYF.